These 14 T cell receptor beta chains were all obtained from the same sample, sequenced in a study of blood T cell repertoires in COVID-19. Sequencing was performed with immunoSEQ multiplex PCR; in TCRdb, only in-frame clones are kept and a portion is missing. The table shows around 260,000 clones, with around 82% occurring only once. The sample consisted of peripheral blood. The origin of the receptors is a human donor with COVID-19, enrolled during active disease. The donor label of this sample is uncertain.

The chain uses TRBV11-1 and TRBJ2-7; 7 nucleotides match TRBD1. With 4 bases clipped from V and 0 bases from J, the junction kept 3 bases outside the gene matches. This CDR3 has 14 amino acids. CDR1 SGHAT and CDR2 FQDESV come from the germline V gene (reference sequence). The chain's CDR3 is CASSSGTDSYEQYF. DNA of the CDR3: TGTGCCAGCAGCTCCGGGACAGACTCCTACGAGCAGTACTTC.

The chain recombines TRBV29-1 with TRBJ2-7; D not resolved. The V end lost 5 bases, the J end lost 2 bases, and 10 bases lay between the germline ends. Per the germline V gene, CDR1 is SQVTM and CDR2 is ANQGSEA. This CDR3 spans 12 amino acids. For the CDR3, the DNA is TGCAGCGTTACTTCGCGTACCTACGAGCAGTACTTC. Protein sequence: CSVTSRTYEQYF.

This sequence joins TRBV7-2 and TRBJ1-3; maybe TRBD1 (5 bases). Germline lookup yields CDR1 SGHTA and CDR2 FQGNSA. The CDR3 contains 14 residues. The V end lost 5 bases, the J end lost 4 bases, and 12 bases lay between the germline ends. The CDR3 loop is CASSNDRLGNTIYF. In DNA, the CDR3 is TGTGCCAGCAGCAACGACAGACTCGGAAACACCATATATTTT.

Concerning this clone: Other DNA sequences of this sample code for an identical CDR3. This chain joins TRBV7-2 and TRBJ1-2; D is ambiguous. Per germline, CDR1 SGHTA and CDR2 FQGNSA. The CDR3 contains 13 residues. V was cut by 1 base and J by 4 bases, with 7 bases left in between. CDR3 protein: CASSLERSYGYTF. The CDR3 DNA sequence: TGTGCCAGCAGCTTAGAGCGGAGCTATGGCTACACCTTC.

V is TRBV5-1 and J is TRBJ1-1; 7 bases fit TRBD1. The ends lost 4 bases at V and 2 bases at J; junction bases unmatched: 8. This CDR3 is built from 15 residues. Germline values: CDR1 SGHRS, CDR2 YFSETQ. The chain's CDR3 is CASSLPGQPNTEAFF. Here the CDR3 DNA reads TGCGCCAGCAGCCTCCCGGGACAGCCAAACACTGAAGCTTTCTTT.

CDR3 amino acids: CASGFSRTEAFF. CDR3 DNA: TGTGCTAGTGGTTTTTCCCGGACTGAAGCTTTCTTT. V usage is TRBV12-5 and J usage is TRBJ1-1; unclear D gene. This CDR3 contains 12 residues. The V and J ends lost 3 bases and 5 bases respectively, with 7 bases between them. Germline values: CDR1 LGHNT, CDR2 FRNRAP.

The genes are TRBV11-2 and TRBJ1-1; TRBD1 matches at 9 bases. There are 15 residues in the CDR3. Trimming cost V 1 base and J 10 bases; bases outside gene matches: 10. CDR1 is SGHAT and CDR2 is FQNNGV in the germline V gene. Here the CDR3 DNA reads TGTGCCAGCAGCTTAGTAGTCGGACAGGGGCAGACAGCTTTCTTT. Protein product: CASSLVVGQGQTAFF. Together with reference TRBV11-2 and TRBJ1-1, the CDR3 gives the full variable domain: EAGVAQSPRYKIIEKRQSVAFWCNPISGHATLYWYQQILGQGPKLLIQFQNNGVVDDSQLPKDRFSAERLKGVDSTLKIQPAKLEDSAVYLCASSLVVGQGQTAFFGQGTRLTVV.

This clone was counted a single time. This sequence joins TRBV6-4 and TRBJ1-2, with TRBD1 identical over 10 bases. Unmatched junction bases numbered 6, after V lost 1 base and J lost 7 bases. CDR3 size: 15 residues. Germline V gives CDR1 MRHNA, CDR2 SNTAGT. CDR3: CASSDWGDRGAGYTF. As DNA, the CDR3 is TGTGCCAGCAGTGACTGGGGGGACAGGGGCGCTGGCTACACCTTC.

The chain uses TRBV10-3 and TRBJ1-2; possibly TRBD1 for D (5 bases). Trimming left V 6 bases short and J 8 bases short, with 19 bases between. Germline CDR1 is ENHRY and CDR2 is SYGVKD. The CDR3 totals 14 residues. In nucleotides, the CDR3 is TGTGCCATCAGATCCGACGGGGGGGATGAGGGCTACACCTTC. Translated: CAIRSDGGDEGYTF.

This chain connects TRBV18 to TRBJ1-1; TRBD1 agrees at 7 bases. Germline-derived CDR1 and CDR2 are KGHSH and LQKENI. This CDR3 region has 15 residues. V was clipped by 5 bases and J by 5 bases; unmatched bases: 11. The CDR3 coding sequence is TGTGCCAGCTCAGCCAGACAGGGCGAGGGAACTGAAGCTTTCTTT. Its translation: CASSARQGEGTEAFF.

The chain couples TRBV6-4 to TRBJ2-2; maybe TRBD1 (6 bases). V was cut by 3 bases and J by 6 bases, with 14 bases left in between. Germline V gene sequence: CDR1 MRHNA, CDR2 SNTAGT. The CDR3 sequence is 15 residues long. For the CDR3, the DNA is TGTGCCAGCAGTGAGGCAGGGGATGATGCCGGGGAGCTGTTTTTT. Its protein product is CASSEAGDDAGELFF.

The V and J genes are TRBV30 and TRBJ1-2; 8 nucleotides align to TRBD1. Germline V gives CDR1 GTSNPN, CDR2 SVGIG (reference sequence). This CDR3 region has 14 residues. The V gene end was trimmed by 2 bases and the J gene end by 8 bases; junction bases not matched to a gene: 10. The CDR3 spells CAWSSTRWTGGYTF. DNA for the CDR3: TGTGCCTGGAGTTCTACCCGTTGGACAGGGGGCTACACCTTC.

CDR3 amino acids: CASSLSAGGTYEQYF. The CDR3 DNA is TGCGCCAGCAGCTTGTCGGCGGGGGGGACCTACGAGCAGTACTTC. The chain recombines TRBV5-1 with TRBJ2-7, with 9 bases identical to TRBD2. Losses at the gene ends were 1 base for V and 2 bases for J; bases not matched to a gene: 4. The CDR3 covers 15 residues. Germline assignment: CDR1 SGHRS and CDR2 YFSETQ.

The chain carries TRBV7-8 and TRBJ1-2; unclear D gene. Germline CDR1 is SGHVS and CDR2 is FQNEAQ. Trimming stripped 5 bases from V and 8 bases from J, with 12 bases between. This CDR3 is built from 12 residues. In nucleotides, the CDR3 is TGTGCCAGCAGCGGACGGGGAGCGGGCTACACCTTC. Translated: CASSGRGAGYTF.